The 26 T cell receptor beta chains listed next were all sequenced from one sample in a study of cytomegalovirus exposure and HLA in healthy donors. 13 Jbeta primers and 60 Vbeta primers were used for the PCR. The protocol was immunoSEQ multiplex PCR, while the TCRdb copy is restricted to in-frame clones and leaves out a portion. The sample lists about 160,000 clones, 81% seen once, with roughly 1.4% in the top ten. The specimen sequenced was PBMCs. All receptors come from a man aged 45 to 65 in good health and CMV-seropositive.

The chain recombines TRBV29-1 with TRBJ1-2, with 9 bases aligning to TRBD1. V shed 5 bases, J shed 2 bases, and the junction held 3 bases outside the gene matches. Germline lookup yields CDR1 SQVTM and CDR2 ANQGSEA. This CDR3 comprises 13 residues. The CDR3 region has the DNA TGCAGCGTTTTCGGGACAGGGAACTATGGCTACACCTTC. Its protein product is CSVFGTGNYGYTF.

CDR3: CASSYSSSYEQYF. CDR3 DNA: TGTGCCAGCAGTTACTCGTCGTCCTACGAGCAGTACTTC. The rearrangement uses TRBV6-5 and TRBJ2-7, with D hard to call. The V gene lost 0 bases and the J gene lost 1 base, with 4 bases spanning the gap. The CDR3 runs to 13 residues. Germline V CDR1 and CDR2: MNHEY, SVGAGI.

The gene calls are TRBV20-1 and TRBJ1-2; D not resolved. Trimming cost V 7 bases and J 2 bases, with 5 bases left between them. CDR1 and CDR2 (germline): DFQATT, SNEGSKA (reference sequence). The CDR3 length is 10 residues. The CDR3 nucleotides are TGCAGTGGGCAGAACTATGGCTACACCTTC. Translated: CSGQNYGYTF.

The chain employs TRBV5-1 and TRBJ1-4; the match to TRBD1 covers 8 bases. The CDR3 spans 14 residues. Germline V lookup: CDR1 SGHRS, CDR2 YFSETQ. V lost 4 bases and J lost 3; bases outside the gene matches: 2. The CDR3 protein is CASSKGQANEKLFF. In nucleotides, the CDR3 is TGCGCCAGCAGCAAGGGACAGGCTAATGAAAAACTGTTTTTT.

The genes are TRBV19 and TRBJ1-4; D might be TRBD1 (5 bases). CDR1 is LNHDA and CDR2 is SQIVND in the germline V gene (reference sequence). The CDR3 consists of 17 residues. V lost 4 bases, J lost 4 bases, and 19 bases lay in between. The CDR3 DNA reads as TGTGCCAGTAGTACCAGGCGGGGACTCTCACATAATGAAAAACTGTTTTTT. Its translation is CASSTRRGLSHNEKLFF.

This clone was recorded only once. The chain combines TRBV5-1 with TRBJ1-2; 7 bases agree with TRBD1. CDR1 and CDR2 (germline): SGHRS, YFSETQ. Unmatched junction bases numbered 4, after V lost 2 bases and J lost 3 bases. This CDR3 contains 14 residues. CDR3 sequence (DNA): TGCGCCAGCAGCTTAGACAGGGTCTACTATGGCTACACCTTC. This codes for CASSLDRVYYGYTF.

The chain combines TRBV5-1 with TRBJ2-1; 13 bases line up with TRBD2. This CDR3 has 16 residues. The germline CDR1 and CDR2 sequences are SGHRS and YFSETQ. The trim removed 3 bases at V and 0 bases at J, leaving 0 bases unmatched. The CDR3 region has the DNA TGCGCCAGCAGCTGGACTAGCGGGAGCTCCTACAATGAGCAGTTCTTC. Translation gives CASSWTSGSSYNEQFF.

The chain links TRBV27 to TRBJ2-7; D perhaps matches TRBD1 (6 bases). Germline V gene lookup returns CDR1 MNHEY and CDR2 SMNVEV (reference sequence). The CDR3 runs to 16 residues. Trimming removed 2 bases from V and 2 bases from J, with 16 bases in between. The CDR3 loop is CASSLSPPGTTYEQYF. CDR3 DNA sequence: TGTGCCAGCAGTTTAAGTCCCCCCGGGACAACCTACGAGCAGTACTTC.

The rearrangement joins TRBV11-2 to TRBJ2-1; D might be TRBD2 (6 bases). Germline V lookup: CDR1 SGHAT, CDR2 FQNNGV. This CDR3 has 14 amino acids. Between the trimmed V and J ends, which lost 3 bases and 4 bases, there was a span of 10 bases. As DNA, the CDR3 is TGTGCCAGCAGCTTTAGCGGCCAATACAATGAGCAGTTCTTC. Translated, it gives CASSFSGQYNEQFF.

This clone was found a few times. The CDR3 DNA reads TGTGCCAGCAGCTTAGGCAGGGGGCATGACTATGGCTACACCTTC. Its protein is CASSLGRGHDYGYTF. The J gene is TRBJ1-2, the V gene TRBV7-2; TRBD1 matches at 8 bases. Germline V gene sequence: CDR1 SGHTA, CDR2 FQGNSA. The CDR3 extends over 15 amino acids. The V and J ends lost 1 base and 3 bases, in that order; junction bases with no gene match: 4.

This chain links TRBV18 with TRBJ2-5; 8 bases line up with TRBD1. CDR3 size: 15 residues. Germline V CDR1 and CDR2: KGHSH, LQKENI. Trimming at V came to 2 bases and at J to 5 bases, leaving 7 bases not matched to a gene. CDR3: CASSPGQGASETQYF. For the CDR3, the DNA is TGTGCCAGCTCACCAGGGCAGGGGGCCTCGGAGACCCAGTACTTC.

A word on this clone: The sample contains more than one DNA sequence encoding this CDR3. This rearrangement joins TRBV6-5 to TRBJ1-6; D uncertain. Germline V lookup: CDR1 MNHEY, CDR2 SVGAGI. The CDR3 consists of 13 residues. Trimming removed 5 bases from V and 10 bases from J, with 12 bases in between. CDR3 coding DNA: TGTGCCAGCAGTCTACGACTTGGGTCACCCCTCCACTTT. This translates into CASSLRLGSPLHF.

This chain joins TRBV5-1 and TRBJ2-3; TRBD2 agrees at 12 bases. In germline, CDR1 is SGHRS, CDR2 YFSETQ. This CDR3 spans 16 amino acids. The ends lost 1 base at V and 4 bases at J; junction bases unmatched: 4. This CDR3 reads CASSLTTSGSSDTQYF. The CDR3 region has the DNA TGCGCCAGCAGCTTGACGACTAGCGGGAGCTCAGATACGCAGTATTTT. The whole variable domain, remainder taken from reference TRBV5-1 and TRBJ2-3, is KAGVTQTPRYLIKTRGQQVTLSCSPISGHRSVSWYQQTPGQGLQFLFEYFSETQRNKGNFPGRFSGRQFSNSRSEMNVSTLELGDSALYLCASSLTTSGSSDTQYFGPGTRLTVL.

This rearrangement joins TRBV4-2 to TRBJ2-3; 7 positions match TRBD2. CDR1 is LGHNA and CDR2 is YNFKEQ in the germline V gene. This CDR3 has 15 residues. J gave up 4 bases and V 2 bases, and 6 bases lay outside the gene matches. As DNA, the CDR3 is TGTGCCAGCAGCCAAACCAGCGGGATTGCAGATACGCAGTATTTT. Residues: CASSQTSGIADTQYF.

V and J are TRBV27 and TRBJ1-3; D call uncertain. Between the trimmed V and J ends, which lost 2 bases and 6 bases, there was a span of 20 bases. The CDR3 runs to 17 residues. CDR1 and CDR2 from the germline V gene are MNHEY and SMNVEV (reference sequence). The CDR3 loop is CASSLPPRSGLANTIYF. The CDR3 DNA reads as TGTGCCAGCAGTTTACCCCCTCGAAGCGGCTTGGCAAACACCATATATTTT.

The CDR3 DNA sequence: TGTGCCAGCGCGGGGCGGGGGCAGGTGGCCCAGTACTTC. Its protein product is CASAGRGQVAQYF. The chain links TRBV5-6 to TRBJ2-5; maybe TRBD2 (7 bases). V was pared by 7 bases and J by 9 bases, with 19 bases between. CDR1 is SGHDT, CDR2 YYEEEE, per germline. This CDR3 has 13 amino acids.

The genes are TRBV15 and TRBJ2-7; 9 nucleotides agree with TRBD2. With V trimmed by 2 bases and J by 0 bases, 5 bases remained unmatched. The CDR3 runs 16 residues. CDR1 and CDR2 (germline): LNHNV, YYDKDF (reference sequence). In DNA form, the CDR3 reads TGTGCCACCAGCAGAAAAGCGGGAGGCAGCTCCTACGAGCAGTACTTC. It codes for CATSRKAGGSSYEQYF.

This sequence joins TRBV28 and TRBJ2-1, with D maybe TRBD1 (7 bases). The CDR3 spans 15 residues. V was pared by 5 bases and J by 1 base, with 12 bases between. Per germline, CDR1 MDHEN and CDR2 SYDVKM. CDR3 amino acids: CASSTTGRSYNEQFF. The CDR3 nucleotides are TGTGCCAGCAGTACGACAGGGAGGTCCTACAATGAGCAGTTCTTC. The whole variable domain, remainder taken from reference TRBV28 and TRBJ2-1, is DVKVTQSSRYLVKRTGEKVFLECVQDMDHENMFWYRQDPGLGLRLIYFSYDVKMKEKGDIPEGYSVSREKKERFSLILESASTNQTSMYLCASSTTGRSYNEQFFGPGTRLTVL.

This chain uses TRBV11-2 with TRBJ2-7; 7 bases map to TRBD1. CDR1 is SGHAT, CDR2 FQNNGV, per germline. This CDR3 has 12 residues. The J segment lost 12 bases and the V segment lost 0 bases, leaving 5 bases of the junction unmatched. CDR3 residues: CASSLEGGRVYF. The CDR3 DNA sequence: TGTGCCAGCAGCTTAGAAGGGGGCAGGGTGTACTTC.

The table lists this clone with a few counts. The chain has TRBV6-5 and TRBJ2-5, with 7 nucleotides matching TRBD2. The CDR3 has 15 amino acids. Germline V gives CDR1 MNHEY, CDR2 SVGAGI. After removal of 10 bases from V and 4 bases from J, the junction contained 15 bases not matched to a gene. DNA for the CDR3: TGTGCCACCAGACTAGCTCTCATTAGTGCAGAGACCCAGTACTTC. Translated: CATRLALISAETQYF.

This rearrangement joins TRBV28 to TRBJ2-1, with D possibly matching TRBD2 (7 bases). Germline CDR1 and CDR2: MDHEN and SYDVKM. This CDR3 contains 13 residues. Trimming pared 8 bases from V and 2 bases from J, leaving 10 bases between. The CDR3 loop is CASRGAAYNEQFF. CDR3 DNA: TGTGCCAGCCGGGGGGCAGCCTACAATGAGCAGTTCTTC.

This clone was counted once. This chain links TRBV18 with TRBJ2-2, with D tentatively TRBD2 (5 bases). V was clipped by 0 bases and J by 0 bases, with 14 bases between them. CDR3 size: 18 residues. CDR1 is KGHSH, CDR2 LQKENI, per germline. The CDR3: CASSPPIGLRSNTGELFF. CDR3 DNA: TGTGCCAGCTCACCACCCATAGGACTCAGATCGAACACCGGGGAGCTGTTTTTT. The whole variable domain, remainder taken from reference TRBV18 and TRBJ2-2, is NAGVMQNPRHLVRRRGQEARLRCSPMKGHSHVYWYRQLPEEGLKFMVYLQKENIIDESGMPKERFSAEFPKEGPSILRIQQVVRGDSAAYFCASSPPIGLRSNTGELFFGEGSRLTVL.

The chain links TRBV20-1 to TRBJ2-1; a weak D match, TRBD2 (6 bases). CDR3 length equals 11 residues. Per germline, CDR1 DFQATT and CDR2 SNEGSKA (reference sequence). The ends were cut back, 5 bases at V and 15 bases at J, with 17 bases in the middle. In DNA form, the CDR3 reads TGCAGTGCTGGGACTCCCGAAGATAGGTTCTTC. This gives the protein CSAGTPEDRFF.

This chain joins TRBV4-1 and TRBJ2-5; 7 bases are a match to TRBD1. V lost 3 bases and J lost 4; bases outside the gene matches: 2. Looked up from germline, CDR1 is MGHRA and CDR2 is YSYEKL. CDR3 length: 13 amino acids. The CDR3 loop is CASSHPGGETQYF. In DNA form, the CDR3 reads TGCGCCAGCAGCCACCCAGGGGGAGAGACCCAGTACTTC.

The V and J genes are TRBV25-1 and TRBJ2-7, with D perhaps matching TRBD2 (7 bases). The length of the CDR3 is 16 residues. Germline CDR1 is MGHDK and CDR2 is SYGVNS. V gave up 3 bases and J gave up 0 bases, with 15 bases separating them. CDR3 loop: CASSDTGGYHSYEQYF. Here the CDR3 DNA reads TGTGCCAGCAGTGATACGGGGGGCTATCACTCCTACGAGCAGTACTTC.

The rearrangement uses TRBV5-1 and TRBJ1-1; 11 bases fit TRBD1. V dropped 2 bases and J dropped 0; count of bases not matched to a gene: 3. The CDR3 sequence is 16 residues long. The germline V gene encodes CDR1 SGHRS and CDR2 YFSETQ. CDR3 sequence (DNA): TGCGCCAGCAGCTTTTCGGGACAGGGGGTGAACACTGAAGCTTTCTTT. As protein: CASSFSGQGVNTEAFF.